A selection of T cell receptor beta chains follows, all from one sample in a study of blood T cell repertoires in COVID-19. Assay: immunoSEQ multiplex PCR; the TCRdb copy retains only in-frame clones and omits some. The sample records about 78,000 clones, 86% being singletons. The sequenced sample consisted of peripheral blood. Every receptor here comes from a man between 50 and 59 years old with active or convalescent COVID-19. CDR3s include the opening cysteine and the closing phenylalanine or tryptophan. A D gene is named only where the DNA matches it firmly. Clone size is shown for a subset of rows, as once, few, many or a class of expanded clone.

>-|TRBJ1-4|-|TRBV7-2
TGTGCCAGCAGCTCCCTAGGGGGGGGGAAAGGTGAAAAACTGTTTTTT
CASSSLGGGKGEKLFF
>-|TRBJ2-6|TRBD1|TRBV19
TGTGCCAGTACCGGACAGGCCGCCTCTGGGGCCAACGTCCTGACTTTC
CASTGQAASGANVLTF
>-|TRBJ1-3|-|TRBV27
TGTGCCAGCAGTCTAGGGGGTAGCTCTGGAAACACCATATATTTT
CASSLGGSSGNTIYF
>few|TRBJ1-1|TRBD1|TRBV30
TGTGCCTGGAGTAAAATCTTGACAGGGGGCTACACTGAAGCTTTCTTT
CAWSKILTGGYTEAFF
>-|TRBJ2-6|TRBD1|TRBV27
TGTGCCAGCAGTTCTACAGGGGCAGGGGCCAACGTCCTGACTTTC
CASSSTGAGANVLTF
>-|TRBJ1-1|-|TRBV28
TGTGCCAGCACACACCCGAGGGGGATCGGTGAAGCTTTCTTT
CASTHPRGIGEAFF
>-|TRBJ1-2|-|TRBV6-1
TGTGCCAGCAGTGACCCCTCGACAGGTCCCTATGGCTACACCTTC
CASSDPSTGPYGYTF
>-|TRBJ2-7|-|TRBV6-1
TGTGCCAGCAGTGAAGGAAAGGGGGATCAGTGTTACTTC
CASSEGKGDQCYF
>-|TRBJ2-2|TRBD2|TRBV9
TGTGCCAGCAGCCGGGACTACCTGGCGAACACCGGGGAGCTGTTTTTT
CASSRDYLANTGELFF
>-|TRBJ1-5|TRBD1|TRBV5-1
TGCGCCAGCAGCCCGGGACAGGAGATCAATCAGCCCCAGCATTTT
CASSPGQEINQPQHF
>few|TRBJ1-2|-|TRBV11-2
TGTGCCAGCAGCTTACAGGATCGGGGAACCTATGGCTACACCTTC
CASSLQDRGTYGYTF
>-|TRBJ2-1|TRBD2|TRBV28
TGTGCCAGCTTGACTAGCGGGGGGAGTGAGCAGTTCTTC
CASLTSGGSEQFF
>-|TRBJ2-3|-|TRBV10-2
TGCGCCAGCAGTGAGTCCGTTCGGGGGACAGATACGCAGTATTTT
CASSESVRGTDTQYF
>-|TRBJ2-1|TRBD1|TRBV18
TGTGCCAGCTCACCACTCCCCGGGACAGGGGAGGGCAATGAGCAGTTCTTC
CASSPLPGTGEGNEQFF
>-|TRBJ2-1|-|TRBV9
TGTGCCAGCAGCGTAGGGGTTTATGGAGAGAATGAGCAGTTCTTC
CASSVGVYGENEQFF
>-|TRBJ2-1|TRBD2|TRBV11-3
TGTGCCAGCAGCTTAGCGGGGGGGCTGGGGGAGCAGTTCTTC
CASSLAGGLGEQFF
>-|TRBJ2-6|-|TRBV7-2
TGTGCCAGCAGCTTAGACACGGACGGCGGGGTCCTGACTTTC
CASSLDTDGGVLTF
>-|TRBJ1-2|TRBD1|TRBV10-1
TGCGCCAGCAGTGAGGGGACAGGGGGCATCGGTAACTATGGCTACACCTTC
CASSEGTGGIGNYGYTF
>-|TRBJ1-4|-|TRBV28
TGTGCCAGCAGTTTCGCGGCAGGGGCCGAAAAACTGTTTTTT
CASSFAAGAEKLFF
>-|TRBJ2-7|-|TRBV19
TGTGCCAGTAAAAGGGAGACGAGCTCCTACGAGCAGTACTTC
CASKRETSSYEQYF
>-|TRBJ1-2|TRBD1|TRBV9
TGTGCCAGCAGCCGGACCGGACAGGAAAACTATGGCTACACCTTC
CASSRTGQENYGYTF
>few|TRBJ1-6|-|TRBV7-9
TGTGCCAGCAGCTTAGCGCGGGGGGTCTCACCCCTCCACTTT
CASSLARGVSPLHF
>-|TRBJ2-7|TRBD1|TRBV11-3
TGTGCCAGCAGCTTAGGGGACAGAGCCGACAGCGAGCAGTACTTC
CASSLGDRADSEQYF
>-|TRBJ2-2|-|TRBV27
TGTGCCAGCAGTTCGTCGGGACTCAACACCGGGGAGCTGTTTTTT
CASSSSGLNTGELFF
>-|TRBJ1-3|-|TRBV10-3
TGTGCCATCGGGTTGGGGCCGGGGGGCAGCTCTGGAAACACCATATATTTT
CAIGLGPGGSSGNTIYF
>-|TRBJ1-1|TRBD1|TRBV19
TGTGCCAGTAGTAAGACTACTCAACAGGGGGGTAACACTGAAGCTTTCTTT
CASSKTTQQGGNTEAFF
>-|TRBJ2-3|-|TRBV5-1
TGCGCCAGCAGCCCGCAAGGGTGGGGGGGGCTCGATGATACGCAGTATTTT
CASSPQGWGGLDDTQYF
>-|TRBJ1-2|TRBD1|TRBV15
TGTGCCACCAGCAGAGCGGGACAGGGTTATGGCTACACCTTC
CATSRAGQGYGYTF
>-|TRBJ2-7|-|TRBV7-9
TGTGCCAGCAGCTCGCTATTAGATCGAGAGCAGTACTTC
CASSSLLDREQYF
>-|TRBJ2-5|-|TRBV30
TGTGCCTGGAGCCGAACGACAGGGGAGGGAGAGACCCAGTACTTC
CAWSRTTGEGETQYF
>-|TRBJ2-1|TRBD1|TRBV25-1
TGTGCCAGCAGTGCTACGGGACAGTCCCAGTTCTTC
CASSATGQSQFF
>-|TRBJ1-3|TRBD1|TRBV28
TGTGCCAGCAGTTTATCACAGGGGGCTGGCGGAAACACCATATATTTT
CASSLSQGAGGNTIYF
>-|TRBJ2-5|-|TRBV25-1
TGTGCCAGCAGTGAATCCCTGACAGTCGGTGAGACCCAGTACTTC
CASSESLTVGETQYF
>-|TRBJ1-1|-|TRBV9
TGTGCCAGCAGCGTATCCGGGACTCCGAACACTGAAGCTTTCTTT
CASSVSGTPNTEAFF
>once|TRBJ1-5|TRBD1|TRBV7-8
TGTGCCAGCAGCTTAGAGGGACAGGGATCGGGTCAGCCCCAGCATTTT
CASSLEGQGSGQPQHF
>-|TRBJ1-6|-|TRBV5-1
TGCGCCAGCAGACCCGATCAGGGCAATAATTCACCCCTCCACTTT
CASRPDQGNNSPLHF
>-|TRBJ2-3|-|TRBV24-1
TGTGCCACCAGTTTGGGGGGACGCACAGATACGCAGTATTTT
CATSLGGRTDTQYF
>-|TRBJ1-5|-|TRBV7-5
TGTGTCAGAAGAAGTGGCAGGGGCAGCAATCAGCCCCAGCATTTT
CVRRSGRGSNQPQHF
>-|TRBJ2-5|TRBD2|TRBV6-5
TGTGCCAGCACGTCACTGGGACTAGCGGCTGAGACCCAGTACTTC
CASTSLGLAAETQYF
>-|TRBJ2-5|-|TRBV28
TGTGCCAGCAGTTTTGCGGGGAGCGTAAAAAAAGAGACCCAGTACTTC
CASSFAGSVKKETQYF
>-|TRBJ2-1|-|TRBV5-5
TGTGCCAGCAGCTTGAGTGTCAGCTCCTACAATGAGCAGTTCTTC
CASSLSVSSYNEQFF